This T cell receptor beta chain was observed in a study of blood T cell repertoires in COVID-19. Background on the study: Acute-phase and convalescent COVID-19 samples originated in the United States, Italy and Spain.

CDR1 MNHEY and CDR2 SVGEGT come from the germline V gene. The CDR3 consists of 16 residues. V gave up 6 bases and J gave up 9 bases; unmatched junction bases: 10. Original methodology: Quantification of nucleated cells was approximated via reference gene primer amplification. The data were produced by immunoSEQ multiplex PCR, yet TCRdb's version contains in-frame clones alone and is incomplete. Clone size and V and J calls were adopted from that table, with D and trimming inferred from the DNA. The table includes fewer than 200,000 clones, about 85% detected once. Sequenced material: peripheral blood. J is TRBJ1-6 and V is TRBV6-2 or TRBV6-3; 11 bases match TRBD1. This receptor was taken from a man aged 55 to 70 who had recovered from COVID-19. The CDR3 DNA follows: TGTGCCAGCAGCTCGCCTTCCGGGACAGGGGGTTCACCCCTCCACTTT. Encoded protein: CASSSPSGTGGSPLHF.